This T cell receptor beta chain is drawn from a study of Graves' ophthalmopathy and Graves' hyperthyroidism. Germline V gene sequence: CDR1 LGHDT, CDR2 YNNKEL (reference sequence). Between the trimmed V and J ends, which lost 1 base and 4 bases, there was a span of 10 bases. CDR3 length: 14 amino acids. This clonotype was detected only a few times. TCR beta CDR3 amplification used RNA transcripts. A first-round RT-PCR used HTBI primers, followed by a second-round multiplex PCR. Each CDR3 protein gets one entry after TCRdb re-called the multiplex PCR reads with MiXCR. The sample holds hundreds of thousands of distinct CDR3 sequences, around 42% seen once. Uncontrolled infections, other autoimmune diseases, pregnancy or lactation barred patients from enrollment. Orbital computed tomography and thyroid ultrasound, along with TRAb, serum thyroxine and clinical symptoms, underpinned diagnosis.

This rearrangement joins TRBV3-1 to TRBJ1-2; D ambiguous. Sequencing used peripheral blood. The TCR was taken from an adult man with Graves' ophthalmopathy. CDR3 DNA: TGTGCCAGCAGCCAAGTCGGCAGCGGCTATGGCTACACCTTC. Its protein product is CASSQVGSGYGYTF.